Only a few counts were recorded for the clone carrying this TCR beta chain. These data come from a study of T-cell reconstitution after alpha-beta-depleted transplantation in children. CDR1 and CDR2 (germline): SGHTA, FQGTGA. The V end was cut by 5 bases, the J end by 4 bases, with 16 bases between. This CDR3 is built from 15 residues. Library preparation (for TCRbeta) was performed with unique molecular identifiers. Each CDR3 protein is one row after TCRdb ran MiXCR on the PCR reads. The profile shows about 610,000 distinct CDR3 sequences, roughly a tenth of them singletons. The TCR comes from a human donor who donated a stem cell graft to a child with acute myeloid leukemia. The V call is TRBV7-3, the J call TRBJ2-3, with D possibly TRBD2 on 6 matching bases. This specimen was PBMCs from the stem cell graft donor, taken from the stem cell graft. The CDR3 DNA is TGTGCCAGCAGCCTGCTAGCGCAGGTTGCAGATACGCAGTATTTT. As protein: CASSLLAQVADTQYF.